The rows below give T cell receptor beta chains drawn from one sample of a study of cytomegalovirus exposure and HLA in healthy donors. Sequencing used immunoSEQ multiplex PCR; TCRdb keeps in-frame clones, though not all of them. The sample lists 200,000 or so clones, around 75% occurring once. Material: PBMCs. The origin of the receptors is a male donor in good health and CMV-seropositive. CDR3s include the opening cysteine and the closing phenylalanine or tryptophan. A D gene is named only where the DNA matches it firmly. Only some rows state a clone size, as once, few, many or a class for expanded clones.

>TRBV5-4|NA|TRBJ1-2|NA
TGTGCCAGCAGCTTTGGACAGCGAGATGGCTACACCTTC
CASSFGQRDGYTF
>TRBV29-1|NA|TRBJ1-1|TRBD1
TGCAGCGTTGAAAGGTCCGGGACAGTGAACACTGAAGCTTTCTTT
CSVERSGTVNTEAFF
>TRBV11-2|NA|TRBJ1-1|NA
TGTGCCAGCAGTCGGCAGGGATCCACTGAAGCTTTCTTT
CASSRQGSTEAFF
>TRBV27|few|TRBJ2-7|TRBD2
TGTGCCAGCAGTTTACGGGAGGGCGGGATTGTATCGTACTTC
CASSLREGGIVSYF
>TRBV27|NA|TRBJ1-5|NA
TGTGCCAGCAGTTCCTCTGTAGGAGATCCGGATCAGCCCCAGCATTTT
CASSSSVGDPDQPQHF
>TRBV7-2|NA|TRBJ2-1|NA
TGTGCCAGCAGCTTTACAGGCCAGGCATACAATGAGCAGTTCTTC
CASSFTGQAYNEQFF
>TRBV23-1|NA|TRBJ2-7|NA
TGCGCCAGCAGTCAATCTGTGGTTGGTTTTAATCTCGGGTTCTCCTACGAGCAGTACTTC
CASSQSVVGFNLGFSYEQYF
>TRBV9|NA|TRBJ2-3|TRBD2
TGTGCCAGCAGCTTTAGCGGGAGGGCAGATACGCAGTATTTT
CASSFSGRADTQYF
>TRBV28|NA|TRBJ2-5|TRBD2
TGTGCCAGCAGGTCCGGGACTAAAAAAGGGACCCAGTACTTC
CASRSGTKKGTQYF
>TRBV19|NA|TRBJ1-3|NA
TGTGCCAGTAGTAGATCACACCGGGACATAAACTCTGGAAACACCATATATTTT
CASSRSHRDINSGNTIYF
>TRBV6-1|few|TRBJ2-2|TRBD2
TGTGCCAGCAGTGTCTGGACTAGCCTAGTCTGGGAGCTGTTTTTT
CASSVWTSLVWELFF
>TRBV10-1|NA|TRBJ2-2|TRBD2
TGCGCCAGCAGTGAGTCGTGGCAAGCGGGAGTGTGTACCGGGGAGCTGTTTTTT
CASSESWQAGVCTGELFF
>TRBV6-6|few|TRBJ2-7|NA
TGTGCCAGCAGTTACCGCGGCGGGACGGTAGGCCACGAGCAGTACTTC
CASSYRGGTVGHEQYF
>TRBV2|NA|TRBJ2-1|TRBD2
TGTGCCAGCAGTCTTAGCGGGGACGGCCAGTTCTTC
CASSLSGDGQFF
>TRBV7-2|NA|TRBJ1-5|NA
TGTGCCAGCAGCTCAGGGCACAATAGCAATCAGCCCCAGCATTTT
CASSSGHNSNQPQHF
>TRBV7-3|NA|TRBJ2-5|NA
TGTGCCAGCAGCTTAGACGGGGAGACCCAGTACTTC
CASSLDGETQYF
>TRBV6-6|NA|TRBJ1-3|TRBD1
TGTGCCAGCAGTCACCGGGACAGGTTGGGAGGTAACACCATATATTTT
CASSHRDRLGGNTIYF
>TRBV6-5|NA|TRBJ1-2|NA
TGTGCCAGCAGTTACGCGGGAACTCCTGGCTACACCTTC
CASSYAGTPGYTF
>TRBV2|once|TRBJ2-5|NA
TGTGCCAGCAGTCAGTTGGAGACCCAGTACTTC
CASSQLETQYF
>TRBV4-1|NA|TRBJ2-3|TRBD2
TGCGCCAGCAGAGCGGGGGAAACCTCCCCATATACGCAGTATTTT
CASRAGETSPYTQYF
>TRBV2|NA|TRBJ2-5|NA
TGTGCCAGCAGTAAATTAGCGGAGACCCAGTACTTC
CASSKLAETQYF
>TRBV9|few|TRBJ1-1|NA
TGTGCCAGCAGCGTAGTGGCTTTGGGAGGAGCACGGAACACTGAAGCTTTCTTT
CASSVVALGGARNTEAFF
>TRBV28|NA|TRBJ2-5|NA
TGTGCCAGCTGTTGGAGCTTCCAAGAGACCCAGTACTTC
CASCWSFQETQYF
>TRBV5-1|NA|TRBJ2-7|NA
TGCGCCAGCAGCAGGACGCAGGGCTCCTACGAGCAGTACTTC
CASSRTQGSYEQYF
>TRBV5-6|NA|TRBJ2-7|TRBD1
TGTGCCAGCAGCTCGACAGGGGGCTTCGAGCAGTACTTC
CASSSTGGFEQYF
>TRBV9|NA|TRBJ2-7|TRBD2
TGTGCCAGCAGCGTGCGAGATGGACTAGCGGAGCCCTACGAGCAGTACTTC
CASSVRDGLAEPYEQYF
>TRBV28|NA|TRBJ1-2|NA
TGTGCCAGCAGCCTCTCGTACCCCGTCGGTAACTATGGCTACACCTTC
CASSLSYPVGNYGYTF
>TRBV28|NA|TRBJ2-5|NA
TGTGCCAGCAGCTCTACGGGGGTACGAGAGACCCAGTACTTC
CASSSTGVRETQYF
>TRBV10-2|few|TRBJ2-3|TRBD2
TGCGCCGGTACTAGCGGGGGGGGCACAGATACGCAGTATTTT
CAGTSGGGTDTQYF
>TRBV5-1|NA|TRBJ2-3|NA
TGCGCCAGCAGCTCAGGACCCAGGGGTGGGACAGATACGCAGTATTTT
CASSSGPRGGTDTQYF
>TRBV2|NA|TRBJ1-5|NA
TGTGCCAGCAGTGGGGGAGGCAATCAGCCCCAGCATTTT
CASSGGGNQPQHF
>TRBV11-2|NA|TRBJ2-7|TRBD2
TGTGCCAGCAGCCAAACTAGCGGGTACTACGAGCAGTACTTC
CASSQTSGYYEQYF
>TRBV18|NA|TRBJ2-7|TRBD1
TGTGCCAGCTCACCTCGGGACAGCTCCTACGAGCAGTACTTC
CASSPRDSSYEQYF
>TRBV11-1|few|TRBJ1-2|NA
TGTGCCAGCAGCGGACAGAGTAACTATGGCTACACCTTC
CASSGQSNYGYTF
>TRBV7-3|NA|TRBJ2-5|NA
TGTGCCAGCAGCTCCGGGGGTTGGCCCCTCATGGAGACCCAGTACTTC
CASSSGGWPLMETQYF
>TRBV10-3|NA|TRBJ2-7|TRBD1
TGTGCCATCAGTGAGCCCAATCCGGGACAGGGTGTACCCTACGAGCAGTACTTC
CAISEPNPGQGVPYEQYF
>TRBV7-3|NA|TRBJ1-1|NA
TGTGCCAGCAGCTTAACCGGAGGGGACACTGAAGCTTTCTTT
CASSLTGGDTEAFF
>TRBV4-3|few|TRBJ1-1|NA
TGCGCCAGCAGCCAAGGAGGCGGCAGGAACACTGAAGCTTTCTTT
CASSQGGGRNTEAFF
>TRBV18|few|TRBJ1-1|NA
TGTGCCAGCTCTGCCGGGACTGGGAACACTGAAGCTTTCTTT
CASSAGTGNTEAFF
>TRBV7-8|NA|TRBJ2-7|NA
TGTGCCAGCAGCCTATCAAATACCTACGAGCAGTACTTC
CASSLSNTYEQYF
>TRBV7-2|NA|TRBJ2-7|TRBD2
TGTGCCAGCAAAGAAGCGGGAGACGAGCAGTACTTC
CASKEAGDEQYF
>TRBV9|NA|TRBJ2-3|TRBD1
TGTGCCAGCAGCGTAGGAGGGACAGGATCTACAGATACGCAGTATTTT
CASSVGGTGSTDTQYF
>TRBV10-3|NA|TRBJ1-1|TRBD1
TGTGCCATCAGGGCAGGGGGAACTGAAGCTTTCTTT
CAIRAGGTEAFF
>TRBV19|NA|TRBJ2-6|NA
TGTGCCAGTACCCACCCCAGGTCTGGGGCCAACGTCCTGACTTTC
CASTHPRSGANVLTF
>TRBV2|NA|TRBJ1-6|TRBD1
TGTGCCAGCTCGAGAGAAGCACCGGGACAGGGGTCTATCCCCCTCCACTTT
CASSREAPGQGSIPLHF
>TRBV25-1|NA|TRBJ2-7|NA
TGTGCCAGCAGTTTTACGGGAGTTCTGTCCTACGAGCAGTACTTC
CASSFTGVLSYEQYF
>TRBV6-6|NA|TRBJ2-7|NA
TGTGCCAGCAGAAAAGTCGGGGAGGATTACGAGCAGTACTTC
CASRKVGEDYEQYF
>TRBV28|once|TRBJ2-7|TRBD2
TGTGCCAGCACCACCCCGGGGGGGTACTACGAGCAGTACTTC
CASTTPGGYYEQYF
>TRBV9|NA|TRBJ2-1|TRBD2
TGTGCCAGCAGCTTGGGACTAGCGGGAGATTACAATGAGCAGTTCTTC
CASSLGLAGDYNEQFF
>TRBV13|NA|TRBJ2-7|TRBD1
TGTGCCAGCAGCCCGGACAGGGGGCTATCCTACGAGCAGTACTTC
CASSPDRGLSYEQYF
>TRBV10-3|NA|TRBJ1-1|NA
TGTGCCATTTCCTTCCAGGGCAGCGCTGAAGCTTTCTTT
CAISFQGSAEAFF
>TRBV6-1|few|TRBJ2-1|TRBD2
TGTGCCAGCAGTGCGGGTCCAGCGGGGTACAATGAGCAGTTCTTC
CASSAGPAGYNEQFF
>TRBV6-1|NA|TRBJ2-5|NA
TGTGCCAGCAGTGAAGGGCAGGGTAGAGAGACCCAGTACTTC
CASSEGQGRETQYF
>TRBV28|NA|TRBJ1-6|NA
TGTGCCAGCAGTTTATTTTCCAGGGCACAATCACCCCTCCACTTT
CASSLFSRAQSPLHF